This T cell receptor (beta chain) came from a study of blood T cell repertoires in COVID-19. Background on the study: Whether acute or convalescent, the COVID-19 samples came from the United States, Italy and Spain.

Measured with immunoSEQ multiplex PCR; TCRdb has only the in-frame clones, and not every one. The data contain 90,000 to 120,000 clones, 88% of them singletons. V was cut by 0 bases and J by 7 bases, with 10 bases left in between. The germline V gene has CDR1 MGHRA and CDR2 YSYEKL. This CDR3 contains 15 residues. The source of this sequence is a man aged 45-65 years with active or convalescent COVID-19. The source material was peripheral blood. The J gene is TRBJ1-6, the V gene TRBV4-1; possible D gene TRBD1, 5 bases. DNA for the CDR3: TGCGCCAGCAGCCAAGATACGGACACCAATTCACCCCTCCACTTT. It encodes CASSQDTDTNSPLHF.